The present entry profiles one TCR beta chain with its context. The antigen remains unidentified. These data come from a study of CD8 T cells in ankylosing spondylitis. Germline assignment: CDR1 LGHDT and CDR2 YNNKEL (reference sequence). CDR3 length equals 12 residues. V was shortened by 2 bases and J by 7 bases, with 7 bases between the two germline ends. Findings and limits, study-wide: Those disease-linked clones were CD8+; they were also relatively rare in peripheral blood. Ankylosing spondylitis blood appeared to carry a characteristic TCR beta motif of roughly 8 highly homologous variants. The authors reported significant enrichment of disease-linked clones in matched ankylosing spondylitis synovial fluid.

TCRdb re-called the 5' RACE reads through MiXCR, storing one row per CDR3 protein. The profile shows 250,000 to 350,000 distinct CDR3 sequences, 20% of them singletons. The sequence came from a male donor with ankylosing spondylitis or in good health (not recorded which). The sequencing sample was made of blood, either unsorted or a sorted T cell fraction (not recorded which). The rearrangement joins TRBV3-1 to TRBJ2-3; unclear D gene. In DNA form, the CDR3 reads TGTGCCAGCAGCCAACTAACGAATACGCAGTATTTT. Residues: CASSQLTNTQYF.